Sequencing of this T cell receptor (beta chain) was carried out in a study of blood T cell repertoires in COVID-19. Study-level background: Italy, Spain and the United States were the sources of the convalescent and acute COVID-19 samples. PBMCs, B-cell-depleted T cells, or T cells provided the cDNA or gDNA that made up the material.

Those enrolled in Seattle joined during active infection and were followed longitudinally afterward. Original methodology: Amplification of reference gene primers was used by the study to estimate nucleated cell counts. Generated by immunoSEQ multiplex PCR, the TCRdb table keeps only in-frame clones and is missing some. V, J and clone size reflect that table, while D and trimming were determined from the DNA. This table holds 440,000 or so clones, 89% found once. The CDR3 totals 16 residues. Trimming took off 2 bases at V and 5 bases at J, with 18 bases between the two ends. Germline-derived CDR1 and CDR2 are MNHEY and SVGAGI.

The TCR originated in a woman aged 40 to 55 with COVID-19, enrolled during active disease. The sequencing input was peripheral blood. The V and J genes are TRBV6-5 and TRBJ1-1, with D tentatively TRBD1 (6 bases). The CDR3 region is CASSYVGRGILTEAFF. CDR3 in DNA: TGTGCCAGCAGTTACGTCGGCAGGGGTATTTTGACTGAAGCTTTCTTT.